This passage covers 18 T cell receptor beta chains from one sample sequenced in a study of lymphopenia after photon versus proton radiotherapy. Sequencing was performed with immunoSEQ multiplex PCR; in TCRdb, only in-frame clones are kept and a portion is missing. This sample has approximately 50,000 clones, with approximately 82% found just once. Specimen: peripheral blood, collected from a patient treated with photon-based radiotherapy. Receptor source: a man aged 50 or older with gastric cancer.

V and J are TRBV5-8 and TRBJ1-2, with D perhaps TRBD1 (5 bases). This CDR3 comprises 13 residues. V shed 0 bases and J shed 3 bases, with 6 bases lying between them. CDR1 is SGHTS, CDR2 YDEGEE, per germline. The CDR3 loop reads CASSLEGDYGYTF. DNA for the CDR3: TGTGCCAGCAGCTTGGAAGGGGACTATGGCTACACCTTC.

V and J are TRBV2 and TRBJ2-5, with D unclear. Germline V CDR1 and CDR2: SNHLY, FYNNEI. The ends were cut back, 4 bases at V and 1 base at J, with 7 bases in the middle. The CDR3 sequence is 13 residues long. Here the CDR3 DNA reads TGTGCCAGCAGTGCGAACTCCCAAGAGACCCAGTACTTC. It yields the protein CASSANSQETQYF.

The genes are TRBV28 and TRBJ2-7, with 7 bases identical to TRBD2. Germline CDR1 MDHEN, CDR2 SYDVKM. The CDR3 sequence is 14 residues long. The V segment lost 3 bases and the J segment 7 bases; nucleotides outside the gene matches: 9. CDR3 sequence: CASSFVRETGEQYF. The CDR3 nucleotides read TGTGCCAGCAGTTTTGTGCGGGAGACGGGGGAGCAGTACTTC.

This chain connects TRBV13 to TRBJ2-1; 9 bases agree with TRBD1. Germline CDR1 is PRHDT and CDR2 is FYEKMQ (reference sequence). The junction had 5 bases not matched to a gene; V was cut back by 3 bases and J by 5 bases. This CDR3 has 15 residues. For the CDR3, the DNA is TGTGCCAGCAGCTTCGGGGGACAGGGTAACAATGAGCAGTTCTTC. It encodes CASSFGGQGNNEQFF.

The CDR3 protein is CASSLNEGRAFF. The DNA for the CDR3 is TGTGCCAGCAGTTTAAATGAAGGGCGGGCTTTCTTT. The chain uses TRBV28 and TRBJ1-1, with D hard to call. Germline CDR1 MDHEN, CDR2 SYDVKM. The V end was cut by 2 bases, the J end by 11 bases, with 12 bases between. This CDR3 is built from 12 residues.

The chain employs TRBV5-1 and TRBJ1-2; D remains ambiguous. Germline V lookup: CDR1 SGHRS, CDR2 YFSETQ. This CDR3 spans 12 amino acids. Trimming took off 0 bases at V and 6 bases at J, with 6 bases between the two ends. CDR3 in amino acids: CASSLDQDGYTF. CDR3 coding DNA: TGCGCCAGCAGCTTGGACCAGGATGGCTACACCTTC.

This clone was counted at least ten times. This rearrangement joins TRBV30 to TRBJ1-5; weak D call: TRBD1 (5 bases). The germline V and J ends were trimmed by 3 bases and 0 bases, with 12 bases remaining between them. The CDR3 contains 15 residues. The germline V gene has CDR1 GTSNPN and CDR2 SVGIG (reference sequence). The CDR3: CAWSKGTASNQPQHF. DNA for the CDR3: TGTGCCTGGAGCAAGGGGACGGCTAGCAATCAGCCCCAGCATTTT. Full variable domain (rest looked up from reference TRBV30 and TRBJ1-5): SQTIHQWPATLVQPVGSPLSLECTVEGTSNPNLYWYRQAAGRGLQLLFYSVGIGQISSEVPQNLSASRPQDRQFILSSKKLLLSDSGFYLCAWSKGTASNQPQHFGDGTRLSIL.

The chain uses TRBV7-2 and TRBJ1-1; D gene ambiguous. With 5 bases removed from V and 1 base from J, the gap between germline ends came to 8 bases. This CDR3 is built from 13 residues. CDR1 is SGHTA, CDR2 FQGNSA, per germline. CDR3 amino acids: CASSPNWNTEAFF. The CDR3, as DNA: TGTGCCAGCAGCCCGAACTGGAACACTGAAGCTTTCTTT. The full variable domain, completed using reference TRBV7-2 and TRBJ1-1, is GAGVSQSPSNKVTEKGKDVELRCDPISGHTALYWYRQSLGQGLEFLIYFQGNSAPDKSGLPSDRFSAERTGGSVSTLTIQRTQQEDSAVYLCASSPNWNTEAFFGQGTRLTVV.

The rearrangement uses TRBV6-6 and TRBJ1-2; D gene unclear. V was cut by 11 bases and J by 8 bases, with 9 bases left in between. In germline, CDR1 is MNHNY, CDR2 SVGAGI (reference sequence). CDR3 length: 9 residues. Written as DNA, the CDR3 is TGTGCCTACGGCCGGGGCTACACCTTC. Residues: CAYGRGYTF.

The CDR3, as DNA: TGTGCCAGCTCACGTGGACTAGCGGGATCTCAAGAGACCCAGTACTTC. Residues: CASSRGLAGSQETQYF. V gene TRBV18 combines with J gene TRBJ2-5; 12 bases are a match to TRBD2. This CDR3 has 16 residues. Germline lookup yields CDR1 KGHSH and CDR2 LQKENI. The trim removed 4 bases at V and 2 bases at J, leaving 5 bases unmatched.

This chain links TRBV7-6 with TRBJ2-1; TRBD1 might be the D (5 bases). Germline assignment: CDR1 SGHVS and CDR2 FNYEAQ. V lost 5 bases and J 7 bases, leaving 9 bases between the germline ends. This CDR3 is 12 amino acids long. CDR3 DNA: TGTGCCAGCAGCCAGGCAGGGAATGAGCAGTTCTTC. Protein: CASSQAGNEQFF.

The chain employs TRBV7-2 and TRBJ1-2, with 7 bases identical to TRBD1. CDR3 length: 13 residues. V was clipped by 5 bases and J by 9 bases; unmatched bases: 9. CDR1 is SGHTA and CDR2 is FQGNSA in the germline V gene. As DNA, the CDR3 is TGTGCCAGCAGCCGATCCAGACAGGGTAGCTACACCTTC. Its translation: CASSRSRQGSYTF.

The chain carries TRBV6-6 and TRBJ1-5; 7 nucleotides line up with TRBD1. V was pared by 6 bases and J by 4 bases, with 9 bases of the junction left unmatched. This CDR3 has 15 residues. The germline V gene has CDR1 MNHNY and CDR2 SVGAGI (reference sequence). CDR3 sequence: CASRLSGTANQPQHF. In nucleotides, the CDR3 is TGTGCCAGCAGGCTTTCCGGGACAGCGAATCAGCCCCAGCATTTT.

CDR3 amino acids: CASSPLGQGVTGELFF. CDR3 sequence (DNA): TGCGCCAGCAGCCCACTGGGACAGGGGGTAACCGGGGAGCTGTTTTTT. The J gene is TRBJ2-2, the V gene TRBV4-1, with 11 bases matching TRBD1. Per the germline V gene, CDR1 is MGHRA and CDR2 is YSYEKL. Trimming removed 4 bases from V and 5 bases from J; junction bases left unmatched: 6. CDR3 size: 16 residues.

V and J are TRBV6-5 and TRBJ1-5; D might be TRBD1 (6 bases). Trimming left V 0 bases short and J 3 bases short, with 12 bases between. The CDR3 has 16 amino acids. CDR1 and CDR2 from the germline V gene are MNHEY and SVGAGI. Here the CDR3 DNA reads TGTGCCAGCAGTTACTCATTTTTGGGACACAATCAGCCCCAGCATTTT. Amino acid sequence: CASSYSFLGHNQPQHF.

The CDR3 nucleotides are TGTGCCAGCAGCTTCCAGGGTTCAGGGGCCAACGTCCTGACTTTC. It encodes CASSFQGSGANVLTF. The V gene is TRBV7-3, the J gene TRBJ2-6; D is perhaps TRBD1 (5 bases). This CDR3 comprises 15 residues. Germline-derived CDR1 and CDR2 are SGHTA and FQGTGA. V shed 3 bases and J shed 4 bases, with 10 bases lying between them.

This clone was observed once. J is TRBJ1-2 and V is TRBV5-6; D remains unclear. Trimming removed 0 bases at V and 0 bases at J, with 9 bases between. The CDR3 extends over 15 amino acids. Germline lookup yields CDR1 SGHDT and CDR2 YYEEEE. The CDR3 DNA is TGTGCCAGCAGCTTGGGAGGGAGATCTAACTATGGCTACACCTTC. Translation: CASSLGGRSNYGYTF.

The rearrangement links TRBV19 to TRBJ2-3; tentative D call: TRBD2 (6 bases). Germline CDR1 is LNHDA and CDR2 is SQIVND (reference sequence). V lost 2 bases to trimming and J lost 2 bases, with 17 bases between them. The CDR3 extends over 17 amino acids. The CDR3 region has the DNA TGTGCCAGTAGTATACGGCCCCAGTGGGGGGACACAGATACGCAGTATTTT. Encoded protein: CASSIRPQWGDTDTQYF.